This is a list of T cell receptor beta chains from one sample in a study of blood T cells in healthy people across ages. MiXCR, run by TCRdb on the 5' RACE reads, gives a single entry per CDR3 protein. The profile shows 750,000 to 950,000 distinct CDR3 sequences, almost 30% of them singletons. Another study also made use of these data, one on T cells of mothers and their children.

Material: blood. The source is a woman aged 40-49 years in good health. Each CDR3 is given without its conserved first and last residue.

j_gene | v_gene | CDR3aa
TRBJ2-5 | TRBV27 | ASSLVRGGRGEQY
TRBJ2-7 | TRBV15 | ATSRDAYEQY
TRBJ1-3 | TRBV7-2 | ASSLRQSSGNTIY
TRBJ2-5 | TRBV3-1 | ASSQRTGGETQY
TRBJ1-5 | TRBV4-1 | ASSQDLAGDYQPQH
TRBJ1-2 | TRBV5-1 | ASMAPTDYGYT
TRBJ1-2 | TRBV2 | ASRDLGGKNGYT
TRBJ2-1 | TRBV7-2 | ASSYPGQYNEQF
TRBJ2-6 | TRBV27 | ASSWRGQAGANVLT
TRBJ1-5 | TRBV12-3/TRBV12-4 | ASRGQVQPQH
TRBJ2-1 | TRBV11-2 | ASSLEISNEQF
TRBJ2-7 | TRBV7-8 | ASSSGVGGGGEQY
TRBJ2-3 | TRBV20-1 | SASEPNTDTQY
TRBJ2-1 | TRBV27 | AGSLLSTLVQF
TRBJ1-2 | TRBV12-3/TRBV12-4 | ASSLGYDYT